These T cell receptor beta chains were read from a single sample in a study of shared clonotypes between healthy human individuals. TCRdb's copy holds only in-frame clones and misses some; the assay was immunoSEQ multiplex PCR. In the table there are around 650,000 clones, about 95% of which are singletons. The sequencing input was naive CD8+ T cells sorted from blood. All receptors come from a woman aged 30 to 39 in good health. Both conserved end residues are part of each CDR3. The order of the fields is clone size, J gene, D gene, V gene, CDR3 protein, CDR3 DNA. The D gene is left open where the match is weak. The size field is filled for only some rows; it gives once, few, many or a size class.

- | TRBJ1-5 | TRBD1 | TRBV6-6 | CASSPDRGPQHF | TGTGCCAGCAGCCCGGACAGGGGTCCCCAGCATTTT
once | TRBJ2-1 | TRBD2 | TRBV28 | CASTNPAGVGNEQFF | TGTGCCAGCACTAATCCGGCGGGAGTAGGAAATGAGCAGTTCTTC
- | TRBJ1-1 | - | TRBV6-5 | CASSTWSGTEAFF | TGTGCCAGCAGTACCTGGAGCGGGACTGAAGCTTTCTTT
- | TRBJ1-5 | - | TRBV10-2 | CASSLGQYNQPQHF | TGCGCCAGCAGCCTTGGACAGTATAATCAGCCCCAGCATTTT
- | TRBJ2-1 | - | TRBV5-5 | CASSPRLDRSWGEQFF | TGTGCCAGCAGCCCGAGACTAGATCGATCGTGGGGAGAGCAGTTCTTC
- | TRBJ2-2 | - | TRBV6-1 | CASSDGIARSGELFF | TGTGCCAGCAGTGACGGAATAGCGAGGTCCGGGGAGCTGTTTTTT
- | TRBJ1-1 | - | TRBV27 | CASSLSGGMNTEAFF | TGTGCCAGCAGTTTAAGTGGAGGGATGAACACTGAAGCTTTCTTT
- | TRBJ1-2 | - | TRBV28 | CASSLVGEAPIYGYTF | TGTGCCAGCAGTTTAGTCGGGGAAGCGCCTATCTATGGCTACACCTTC
- | TRBJ1-1 | TRBD1 | TRBV5-4 | CASSLEGARMNTEAFF | TGTGCCAGCAGCTTGGAGGGGGCGCGGATGAACACTGAAGCTTTCTTT
- | TRBJ2-3 | - | TRBV7-6 | CASSLEGGWSTDTQYF | TGTGCCAGCAGCTTAGAAGGGGGGTGGAGCACAGATACGCAGTATTTT
- | TRBJ2-7 | - | TRBV15 | CATSRYGYEQYF | TGTGCCACCAGCAGGTACGGTTACGAGCAGTACTTC
- | TRBJ2-7 | TRBD2 | TRBV27 | CASSLETSGSYEQYF | TGTGCCAGCAGTTTGGAGACTAGCGGTTCCTACGAGCAGTACTTC
once | TRBJ1-3 | - | TRBV27 | CASSWGQPSSGNTIYF | TGTGCCAGCAGTTGGGGACAACCGAGCTCTGGAAACACCATATATTTT
- | TRBJ2-2 | TRBD2 | TRBV28 | CASSFAGGTGELFF | TGTGCCAGCAGTTTCGCGGGAGGCACCGGGGAGCTGTTTTTT
- | TRBJ2-7 | - | TRBV5-1 | CASSWNSYEQYF | TGCGCCAGCAGCTGGAACTCCTACGAGCAGTACTTC
- | TRBJ2-7 | - | TRBV9 | CASSVGSTPHEQYF | TGTGCCAGCAGCGTAGGATCGACCCCCCACGAGCAGTACTTC
- | TRBJ1-1 | - | TRBV28 | CASSFGVKAFF | TGTGCCAGCAGCTTTGGGGTTAAAGCTTTCTTT
- | TRBJ2-1 | TRBD2 | TRBV6-4 | CASSLTSGRYNEQFF | TGTGCCAGCAGCCTGACTAGCGGGAGATACAATGAGCAGTTCTTC
- | TRBJ2-7 | TRBD1 | TRBV2 | CASRPQGATYEQYF | TGTGCCAGCAGGCCACAGGGGGCAACCTACGAGCAGTACTTC
- | TRBJ1-3 | - | TRBV27 | CASSSFTDSGNTIYF | TGTGCCAGCAGTTCCTTCACAGACTCTGGAAACACCATATATTTT
- | TRBJ2-5 | TRBD2 | TRBV5-4 | CASSLTSGKETQYF | TGTGCCAGCAGCTTGACTAGCGGGAAAGAGACCCAGTACTTC
- | TRBJ2-5 | - | TRBV9 | CASSVEGGIVETQYF | TGTGCCAGCAGCGTAGAAGGCGGGATCGTAGAGACCCAGTACTTC
- | TRBJ2-7 | - | TRBV27 | CASRPRGAGYEQYF | TGTGCCAGCAGACCGAGGGGAGCGGGCTACGAGCAGTACTTC
- | TRBJ1-4 | TRBD1 | TRBV7-9 | CASSYRGQEKLFF | TGTGCCAGCAGTTACAGGGGGCAGGAAAAACTGTTTTTT
- | TRBJ2-2 | - | TRBV6-5 | CASSYTGTGELFF | TGTGCCAGCAGTTACACAGGCACCGGGGAGCTGTTTTTT
- | TRBJ2-7 | - | TRBV2 | CASSEATPLAGYEQYF | TGTGCCAGCAGTGAAGCCACTCCGCTAGCAGGTTACGAGCAGTACTTC
- | TRBJ1-1 | - | TRBV27 | CASSLWEGATEAFF | TGTGCCAGCAGTTTATGGGAGGGAGCAACTGAAGCTTTCTTT
once | TRBJ2-7 | - | TRBV10-1 | CANTSGRTSSYEQYF | TGCGCCAATACCTCTGGGCGGACAAGCTCCTACGAGCAGTACTTC
once | TRBJ2-2 | TRBD2 | TRBV6-1 | CASSDWRTSTTGELFF | TGTGCCAGCAGTGACTGGCGGACTAGTACCACCGGGGAGCTGTTTTTT
- | TRBJ2-7 | - | TRBV28 | CASSPTTSTYEQYF | TGTGCCAGCAGTCCGACTACATCCACTTACGAGCAGTACTTC
- | TRBJ2-7 | TRBD2 | TRBV4-1 | CASSQAAGGPDEQYF | TGCGCCAGCAGCCAAGCCGCGGGAGGGCCGGACGAGCAGTACTTC
- | TRBJ2-7 | - | TRBV7-9 | CASSLEAGAFYEQYF | TGTGCCAGCAGCTTAGAGGCGGGGGCGTTCTACGAGCAGTACTTC
- | TRBJ1-1 | - | TRBV5-1 | CASSLGQGLEAFF | TGCGCCAGCAGCTTGGGCCAGGGACTTGAAGCTTTCTTT